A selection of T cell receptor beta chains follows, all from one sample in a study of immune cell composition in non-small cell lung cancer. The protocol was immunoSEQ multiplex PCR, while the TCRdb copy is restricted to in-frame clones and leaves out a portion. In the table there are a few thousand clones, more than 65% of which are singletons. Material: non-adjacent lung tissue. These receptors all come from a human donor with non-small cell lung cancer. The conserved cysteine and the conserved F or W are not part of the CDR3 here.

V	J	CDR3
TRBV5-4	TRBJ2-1	ASSLRGSSYNEQF
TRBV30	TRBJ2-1	AWSVRGNEQF
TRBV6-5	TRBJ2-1	ASSRATSGNNEQF
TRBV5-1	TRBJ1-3	ASSLDPGGVGNTIY
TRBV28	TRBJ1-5	ASRGQGPNQPQH
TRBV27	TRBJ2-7	ASSASRGPYEQY
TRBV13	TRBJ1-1	ASSSRGQTNTEAF
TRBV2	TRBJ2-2	ASRLDRGLGTGELF
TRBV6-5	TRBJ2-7	ASSYVGTPYEQY
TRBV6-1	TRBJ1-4	ASREIRQEVKLF
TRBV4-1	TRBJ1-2	ASSQDADTLNYGYT
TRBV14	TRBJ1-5	ASSQDWAQPQH
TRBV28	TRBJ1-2	ASSGGNGYT
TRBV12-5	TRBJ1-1	ASGLSRTDTGGTEAF
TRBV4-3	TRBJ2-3	ASSQDRPGQYLTQY
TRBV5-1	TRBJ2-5	ASSLEAAGAETQY
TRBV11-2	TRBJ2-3	ASSPRIAGQGDTQY
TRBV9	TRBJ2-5	ASSPRQSPGETQY
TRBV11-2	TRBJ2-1	ASSLFPRTSDHNEQF
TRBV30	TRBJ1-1	AWKDRMNTEAF
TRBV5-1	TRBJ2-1	ASSRTPGGPNNNEQF
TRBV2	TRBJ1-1	ATQERGQSGRGTEAF
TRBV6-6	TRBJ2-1	ASSSAGFTRNEQF
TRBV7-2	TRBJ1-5	ASSPRGQGSNQPQH
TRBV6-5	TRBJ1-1	ASSYSGTGLFPAF
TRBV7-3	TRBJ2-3	ASSLGMAGGEDTQY
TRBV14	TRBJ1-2	ASSQDRSYGYT
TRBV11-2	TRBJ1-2	ASSYRQGLTNYGYT
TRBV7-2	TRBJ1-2	ASSDLVGAGTYGYT
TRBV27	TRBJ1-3	ASKGDGNTIY
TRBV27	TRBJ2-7	ASRGGGRNEQY
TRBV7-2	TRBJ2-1	ASSLQTSGPYNEQF
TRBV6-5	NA	ASSLGGDYEQY
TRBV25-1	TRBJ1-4	ASTPGDRDEKLF
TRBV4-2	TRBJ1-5	ASSQGSVSSLTGDSNQPQH
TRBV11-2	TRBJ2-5	ASSLDGDPETQY
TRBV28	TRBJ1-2	ASSLANEDYGYT
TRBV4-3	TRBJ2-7	ASSQDWTRVKVSYEQY
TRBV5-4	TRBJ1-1	ASSPAGGSMNTEAF
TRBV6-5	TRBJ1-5	ASRGTGGRNQPQH
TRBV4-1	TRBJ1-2	ASSQEAKAANYGYT
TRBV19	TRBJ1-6	ASSEPPPRDSPLH
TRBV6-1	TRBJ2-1	ALRRGNNEQF
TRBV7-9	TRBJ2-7	ASSFTKEQY
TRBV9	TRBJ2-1	ASSGAESGRAPSYNEQF
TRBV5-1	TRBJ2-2	ASSSIDREAAGELF
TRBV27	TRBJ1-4	ASRTVGGENEKLF
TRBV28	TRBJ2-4	ASSTGGNIQY